A selection of T cell receptor beta chains follows, all from one sample in a study of regulatory T cells in long-lasting Graves disease. TCRdb independently ran MiXCR on the multiplex PCR reads; one entry per CDR3 protein. The sample contains about 620,000 distinct CDR3 sequences, under 20% of which appear only once. This sample also appeared in a second study, on T cells in Graves' hyperthyroidism and ophthalmopathy.

Sequencing was performed on peripheral blood mononuclear cells (PBMCs), taken at new diagnosis, from a patient treated with antithyroid drugs. The receptor set was obtained from a woman aged 30 to 39 with Graves disease. The CDR3 runs from the conserved cysteine through the conserved F or W. The order of the fields is V gene, clone size, D gene, J gene, CDR3 DNA, CDR3 protein. The D gene is left open where the match is weak. A clone size is listed for some rows: how often the clone was seen (once, few, many), or a class if it is expanded.

v_call: TRBV2; clone_size: .; d_call: .; j_call: TRBJ2-5; cdr3_nt: TGTGCCAGCAGTGACACCGGTTTTGTCCAAGAGACCCAGTACTTC; cdr3_aa: CASSDTGFVQETQYF
v_call: TRBV25-1; clone_size: .; d_call: .; j_call: TRBJ1-1; cdr3_nt: TGTGCCAGCAGTGGGAGATTGAGGACTGAAGCTTTCTTT; cdr3_aa: CASSGRLRTEAFF
v_call: TRBV28; clone_size: many; d_call: .; j_call: TRBJ2-7; cdr3_nt: TGTGCCAGCAGTTTAGTTGAACCCTACGAGCAGTACTTC; cdr3_aa: CASSLVEPYEQYF
v_call: TRBV27; clone_size: few; d_call: TRBD2; j_call: TRBJ2-1; cdr3_nt: TGTGCCAGCACTTCGGGGACTAGCGGGTACAATGAGCAGTTCTTC; cdr3_aa: CASTSGTSGYNEQFF
v_call: TRBV7-9; clone_size: many; d_call: .; j_call: TRBJ1-1; cdr3_nt: TGTGCCAGCAGCCATGAGAACACTGAAGCTTTCTTT; cdr3_aa: CASSHENTEAFF
v_call: TRBV2; clone_size: many; d_call: TRBD2; j_call: TRBJ2-3; cdr3_nt: TGTGCCAGAGGGACTAGCGGGAGTGGCCGAAACACAGATACGCAGTATTTT; cdr3_aa: CARGTSGSGRNTDTQYF
v_call: TRBV7-2; clone_size: few; d_call: .; j_call: TRBJ1-3; cdr3_nt: TGTGCCAGCAGCTTAGGACACTCTGGAAACACCATATATTTT; cdr3_aa: CASSLGHSGNTIYF
v_call: TRBV10-3; clone_size: .; d_call: .; j_call: TRBJ1-1; cdr3_nt: TGTGCCATCAGTGTTGTGGTGAACACTGAAGCTTTCTTT; cdr3_aa: CAISVVVNTEAFF
v_call: TRBV7-9; clone_size: .; d_call: .; j_call: TRBJ2-7; cdr3_nt: TGTGCCAGCAGCCCGACTGCCATAATCTCCTACGAGCAGTACTTC; cdr3_aa: CASSPTAIISYEQYF
v_call: TRBV5-1; clone_size: .; d_call: TRBD1; j_call: TRBJ1-2; cdr3_nt: TGCGCCAGCAGCACCGACGGACAGGGGGCTTATGGCTACACCTTC; cdr3_aa: CASSTDGQGAYGYTF
v_call: TRBV7-2; clone_size: few; d_call: TRBD1; j_call: TRBJ1-4; cdr3_nt: TGTGCCAGCAGCCCCGGGACAGGTCGTAATGAAAAACTGTTTTTT; cdr3_aa: CASSPGTGRNEKLFF
v_call: TRBV30; clone_size: .; d_call: .; j_call: TRBJ2-2; cdr3_nt: TGTGCCTGGAGTGTGCCCAGACGGTCCGGGGAGCTGTTTTTT; cdr3_aa: CAWSVPRRSGELFF
v_call: TRBV2; clone_size: many; d_call: TRBD1; j_call: TRBJ1-4; cdr3_nt: TGTGCCAGCAACGACAGGGGGGCGGGAAGGGAAAAACTGTTTTTT; cdr3_aa: CASNDRGAGREKLFF
v_call: TRBV5-6; clone_size: few; d_call: .; j_call: TRBJ2-1; cdr3_nt: TGTGCCAGCAGCTTGGGTCCAGCAGCCACCGGGGATGAGCAGTTCTTC; cdr3_aa: CASSLGPAATGDEQFF
v_call: TRBV20-1; clone_size: many; d_call: .; j_call: TRBJ2-7; cdr3_nt: TGCAGTGAGAGGGATGTCTCATACGAGCAGTACTTC; cdr3_aa: CSERDVSYEQYF
v_call: TRBV5-6; clone_size: few; d_call: TRBD2; j_call: TRBJ2-1; cdr3_nt: TGTGCCAGCAGCTTGGGACCCGGGGGGAATGAGCAGTTCTTC; cdr3_aa: CASSLGPGGNEQFF
v_call: TRBV13; clone_size: few; d_call: TRBD2; j_call: TRBJ2-5; cdr3_nt: TGTGCCAGCAGATTTAGCGGGGACAACCAAGAGACCCAGTACTTC; cdr3_aa: CASRFSGDNQETQYF
v_call: TRBV11-2; clone_size: many; d_call: .; j_call: TRBJ2-5; cdr3_nt: TGTGCCAGCAGCTTCAGGGGAGGGAATCAAGAGACCCAGTACTTC; cdr3_aa: CASSFRGGNQETQYF
v_call: TRBV20-1; clone_size: many; d_call: .; j_call: TRBJ1-2; cdr3_nt: TGCAGTGCTAAAAGGCTGGAGAAGGTTGGCGGCTACACCTTC; cdr3_aa: CSAKRLEKVGGYTF
v_call: TRBV2; clone_size: many; d_call: TRBD1; j_call: TRBJ1-2; cdr3_nt: TGTGCCAGCAGCCAGAGGGGACAGGGATCTAGTGGCTACACCTTC; cdr3_aa: CASSQRGQGSSGYTF
v_call: TRBV2; clone_size: many; d_call: .; j_call: TRBJ1-4; cdr3_nt: TGTGCCAGCAGTGATTTTCAGCGTAATGAAAAACTGTTTTTT; cdr3_aa: CASSDFQRNEKLFF
v_call: TRBV18; clone_size: few; d_call: .; j_call: TRBJ2-4; cdr3_nt: TGTGCCAGCTCACCAAGCTTGCAGGGGAGTGACATTCAGTACTTC; cdr3_aa: CASSPSLQGSDIQYF
v_call: TRBV7-2; clone_size: many; d_call: .; j_call: TRBJ1-5; cdr3_nt: TGTGCCAGCAGTCCTGGCGATTATAGCAATCAGCCCCAGCATTTT; cdr3_aa: CASSPGDYSNQPQHF
v_call: TRBV20-1; clone_size: few; d_call: .; j_call: TRBJ2-1; cdr3_nt: TGCAGTGCTGCACCCATGGGCGGAAGCTCCTACAATGAGCAGTTCTTC; cdr3_aa: CSAAPMGGSSYNEQFF
v_call: TRBV11-2; clone_size: many; d_call: .; j_call: TRBJ2-2; cdr3_nt: TGTGCCAGCAGCCCAGTGGTTGTCTCCTTCACCGGGGAGCTGTTTTTT; cdr3_aa: CASSPVVVSFTGELFF
v_call: TRBV5-1; clone_size: .; d_call: TRBD1; j_call: TRBJ1-6; cdr3_nt: TGCGCCAGCAGGTCCGGGACAGGGCCTAATTCACCCCTCCACTTT; cdr3_aa: CASRSGTGPNSPLHF
v_call: TRBV10-3; clone_size: many; d_call: TRBD2; j_call: TRBJ2-3; cdr3_nt: TGTGCCATCAGGGAGGGACTAGCGGAATTCACAGATACGCAGTATTTT; cdr3_aa: CAIREGLAEFTDTQYF
v_call: TRBV4-1; clone_size: once; d_call: .; j_call: TRBJ2-1; cdr3_nt: TGCGCCAGCAGCCAACGCATTGTCCTAGCGCTCTCCTACAATGAGCAGTTCTTC; cdr3_aa: CASSQRIVLALSYNEQFF
v_call: TRBV7-3; clone_size: many; d_call: TRBD2; j_call: TRBJ2-7; cdr3_nt: TGTGCCAGCAGCTTAACCTCACCGACTAGCGCCTACGAGCAGTACTTC; cdr3_aa: CASSLTSPTSAYEQYF
v_call: TRBV6-2/TRBV6-3; clone_size: few; d_call: .; j_call: TRBJ2-1; cdr3_nt: TGTGCCAGCAGAACTACAGGGTTTCTCAATGAGCAGTTCTTC; cdr3_aa: CASRTTGFLNEQFF
v_call: TRBV5-1; clone_size: few; d_call: TRBD2; j_call: TRBJ2-7; cdr3_nt: TGCGCCAGCAGCTTATCCCCAGCGGGGTCCTACGAGCAGTACTTC; cdr3_aa: CASSLSPAGSYEQYF
v_call: TRBV30; clone_size: few; d_call: TRBD1; j_call: TRBJ1-5; cdr3_nt: TGTGCCTCCGACGGACAGGCAGGAAATCAGCCCCAGCATTTT; cdr3_aa: CASDGQAGNQPQHF
v_call: TRBV12-3/TRBV12-4; clone_size: .; d_call: TRBD1; j_call: TRBJ1-5; cdr3_nt: TGTGCCAGCAGTGATCAGGGGGCCGGTCAGCCCCAGCATTTT; cdr3_aa: CASSDQGAGQPQHF
v_call: TRBV9; clone_size: many; d_call: TRBD2; j_call: TRBJ2-1; cdr3_nt: TGTGCCAGCACCACGAGCGGGGGCCCACGGGAGCAGTTCTTC; cdr3_aa: CASTTSGGPREQFF
v_call: TRBV3-1; clone_size: few; d_call: TRBD1; j_call: TRBJ2-5; cdr3_nt: TGTGCCAGCGAATACAGGGGGCAAGAGACCCAGTACTTC; cdr3_aa: CASEYRGQETQYF
v_call: TRBV20-1; clone_size: many; d_call: .; j_call: TRBJ2-7; cdr3_nt: TGCAGTGCTAGGCGGGGATACGAGCAGTACTTC; cdr3_aa: CSARRGYEQYF
v_call: TRBV20-1; clone_size: many; d_call: TRBD2; j_call: TRBJ2-1; cdr3_nt: TGCAGTGCTAGAGGGAGCGGGACTCCACTCTACAATGAGCAGTTCTTC; cdr3_aa: CSARGSGTPLYNEQFF
v_call: TRBV2; clone_size: .; d_call: .; j_call: TRBJ2-1; cdr3_nt: TGTGCCAGCACTCGAACTGAGATAAGCTCCTACAATGAGCAGTTCTTC; cdr3_aa: CASTRTEISSYNEQFF
v_call: TRBV6-1; clone_size: many; d_call: TRBD2; j_call: TRBJ2-7; cdr3_nt: TGTGCCAGCAGCTCCCTTGGCGGGAGGGCCTACGAGCAGTACTTC; cdr3_aa: CASSSLGGRAYEQYF
v_call: TRBV10-1; clone_size: few; d_call: .; j_call: TRBJ2-7; cdr3_nt: TGCGCCAGCAGTGAGGGGGTTCTGGGGGCCTACGAGCAGTACTTC; cdr3_aa: CASSEGVLGAYEQYF
v_call: TRBV6-1; clone_size: few; d_call: .; j_call: TRBJ2-1; cdr3_nt: TGTGCCAGCAGAGGAAGGGGTGATGAGCAGTTCTTC; cdr3_aa: CASRGRGDEQFF
v_call: TRBV5-1; clone_size: many; d_call: .; j_call: TRBJ2-3; cdr3_nt: TGCGCCAGCAGCCGGAGGGGGACCACAGATACGCAGTATTTT; cdr3_aa: CASSRRGTTDTQYF
v_call: TRBV9; clone_size: few; d_call: .; j_call: TRBJ2-7; cdr3_nt: TGTGCCAGCAGCGCCAGGGGTGAGGCCTACGAGCAGTACTTC; cdr3_aa: CASSARGEAYEQYF
v_call: TRBV5-5; clone_size: few; d_call: .; j_call: TRBJ1-1; cdr3_nt: TGCGCCAGCAGCCCAGGGACCACGGGCAATGAAGCTTTCTTT; cdr3_aa: CASSPGTTGNEAFF
v_call: TRBV3-1; clone_size: .; d_call: .; j_call: TRBJ2-5; cdr3_nt: TGTGCCAGCAGCCAACAGGGTACGGGAACCCAGTACTTC; cdr3_aa: CASSQQGTGTQYF
v_call: TRBV20-1; clone_size: few; d_call: .; j_call: TRBJ2-7; cdr3_nt: TGCAGTGCCATGAGGTTCGGGGTCTTCTCCTACGAGCAGTACTTC; cdr3_aa: CSAMRFGVFSYEQYF
v_call: TRBV7-2; clone_size: many; d_call: .; j_call: TRBJ2-6; cdr3_nt: TGTGCCAGCAGCTTGGATTGGTCCTCTGGGGCCAACGTCCTGACTTTC; cdr3_aa: CASSLDWSSGANVLTF
v_call: TRBV7-9; clone_size: .; d_call: .; j_call: TRBJ1-1; cdr3_nt: TGTGCCAGCAGCTTCTTGTCCCGCACTGAAGCTTTCTTT; cdr3_aa: CASSFLSRTEAFF
v_call: TRBV12-3/TRBV12-4; clone_size: many; d_call: TRBD1; j_call: TRBJ1-5; cdr3_nt: TGTGCCAGCAGACCGGGACAGGGGATCAGCAATCAGCCCCAGCATTTT; cdr3_aa: CASRPGQGISNQPQHF
v_call: TRBV25-1; clone_size: .; d_call: .; j_call: TRBJ2-7; cdr3_nt: TGTGCCAGCACTCCTCTGGGCACGGGAAGCTACGAGCAGTACTTC; cdr3_aa: CASTPLGTGSYEQYF
v_call: TRBV24-1; clone_size: .; d_call: .; j_call: TRBJ2-1; cdr3_nt: TGTGCCACCAGTGGCCCCCCATACAATGAGCAGTTCTTC; cdr3_aa: CATSGPPYNEQFF
v_call: TRBV7-9; clone_size: many; d_call: TRBD2; j_call: TRBJ2-3; cdr3_nt: TGTGCCAGCAGCTCGACGGGGGCTAGCGGGAGGCGTGATACGCAGTATTTT; cdr3_aa: CASSSTGASGRRDTQYF
v_call: TRBV7-9; clone_size: many; d_call: .; j_call: TRBJ1-4; cdr3_nt: TGTGCCAGCGGCGCGGGAGCCGGGGCTAATGAAAAACTGTTTTTT; cdr3_aa: CASGAGAGANEKLFF